This T cell receptor (beta chain) was profiled in a study of blood T cell repertoires in COVID-19. About the study: Nucleic acid was either cDNA or gDNA, and it came from T cells, B-cell-depleted T cells, or PBMCs.

The germline V gene has CDR1 MNHNY and CDR2 SVGAGI (reference sequence). This CDR3 comprises 11 residues. Trimming shortened V by 7 bases and J by 6 bases, and 9 bases separated the two germline ends. Authors' methods: Reference gene primer amplification gave estimated nucleated cell counts. Measured with immunoSEQ multiplex PCR; TCRdb has only the in-frame clones, and not every one. Clonal size and the V and J genes are those of that table, whereas D and trimming came from the DNA. The sample has about 39,000 clones, approximately 94% seen once. The sample consisted of peripheral blood. The rearrangement uses TRBV6-6 and TRBJ1-2; D is uncertain. The TCR was taken from a human donor with active COVID-19. The donor label of this sample is uncertain. The CDR3 DNA sequence: TGTGCCAGCATTGAGAGGGATGGCTACACCTTC. Translated, it gives CASIERDGYTF.